These T cell receptor beta chains were read from a single sample in a study of early T cells in non-severe SARS-CoV-2 infection. TCRdb re-derived calls from the 5' RACE reads in MiXCR, one entry per CDR3 protein. The table records approximately 64,000 distinct CDR3 sequences, less than 5% of them present only once. The specimen sequenced was whole blood. These receptor sequences come from an adult who was a healthcare worker with PCR-confirmed SARS-CoV-2 infection or an uninfected control (not recorded which). CDR3s include the opening cysteine and the closing phenylalanine or tryptophan. A D gene is named only where the DNA matches it firmly. Clone size appears in some rows only: once, few, many, or a class for an expanded clone.

V,J,size,D,DNA,CDR3
TRBV10-3,TRBJ1-5,many,NA,TGTGCCATCAGGGACCTTGCCAATCAGCCCCAGCATTTT,CAIRDLANQPQHF
TRBV5-4,TRBJ2-6,many,NA,TGTGCCAGCAGGCAAAGGGCACCTGGGGCCAACGTCCTGACTTTC,CASRQRAPGANVLTF
TRBV2,TRBJ1-3,few,NA,TGTGCCAGCATGAGGTCGACAGTCCCTTTCTCTGGAAACACCATATATTTT,CASMRSTVPFSGNTIYF
TRBV27,TRBJ1-5,many,NA,TGTGCCAGCCCGAAACAGGGATCTCAGCCCCAGCATTTT,CASPKQGSQPQHF
TRBV20-1,TRBJ2-3,many,TRBD2,TGCAGTGCTAGCCTGACTAGCGGAAGAGGCACAGATACGCAGTATTTT,CSASLTSGRGTDTQYF
TRBV9,TRBJ1-3,few,NA,TGTGCCAGCAGCGGTCATACAGGATCCTCTGGAAACACCATATATTTT,CASSGHTGSSGNTIYF
TRBV12-3/TRBV12-4,TRBJ2-3,NA,NA,TGTGCCAGCAGTCCTCCCAGCGGAGGGGGAGATACGCAGTATTTT,CASSPPSGGGDTQYF
TRBV7-3,TRBJ2-3,many,NA,TGTGCCAGCAGCTTAACGAAGTCAAATACGCAGTATTTT,CASSLTKSNTQYF
TRBV10-3,TRBJ1-3,NA,NA,TGTGCCATATCGAGGGGCGAAGGGAACACCATATATTTT,CAISRGEGNTIYF
TRBV12-3/TRBV12-4,TRBJ2-1,NA,NA,TGTGCCAGCAGCCCACTAGCTCCGGGTGGTGAGCAGTTCTTC,CASSPLAPGGEQFF
TRBV6-2/TRBV6-3,TRBJ2-2,NA,TRBD2,TGTGCCAGCAGTTACGGAGCGGGAGGAAGGGCCGGGGAGCTGTTTTTT,CASSYGAGGRAGELFF
TRBV11-2,TRBJ1-3,NA,NA,TGTGCCAGCAGCTTATCTGGAAACACCATATATTTT,CASSLSGNTIYF
TRBV24-1,TRBJ2-7,many,NA,TGTGCCACCAGTGCAGGGTCCTACGAGCAGTACTTC,CATSAGSYEQYF
TRBV3-1,TRBJ1-1,many,NA,TGTGCCAGCAGCCAGGTGGTGAACACTGAAGCTTTCTTT,CASSQVVNTEAFF
TRBV19,TRBJ1-5,many,NA,TGTGCCAGTAGTAGCGGGGGGCACGGTAGCAATCAGCCCCAGCATTTT,CASSSGGHGSNQPQHF
TRBV5-5,TRBJ1-2,many,TRBD1,TGTGCCAGCAGGGGAGTGGGGACAGGGCATAACTATGGCTACACCTTC,CASRGVGTGHNYGYTF
TRBV7-2,TRBJ2-7,many,NA,TGTGCCAGCAGCTTAGAACGGGGCTCCTACGAGCAGTACTTC,CASSLERGSYEQYF
TRBV6-2/TRBV6-3,TRBJ2-1,many,TRBD2,TGTGCTGGCGGGAGTCTAGGCAATGAGCAGTTCTTC,CAGGSLGNEQFF